This entry is about one TCR beta chain. This record belongs to a study of blood T cell repertoires in COVID-19. Overall study context: Specimens from acute and convalescent COVID-19 originated in the United States, Italy and Spain. T cells, B-cell-depleted T cells, or PBMCs provided the cDNA or gDNA that served as material.

Original data processing: Cell counts per sample came from amplifying reference gene primers. Some clones are missing from TCRdb's copy, which holds only in-frame ones; the method was immunoSEQ multiplex PCR. D and trimming were read from the DNA, whereas the V and J calls and clone size are those reported in that table. The table records 25,000 to 35,000 clones, around four fifths of them present only once. CDR1 and CDR2 from the germline V gene are SGHRS and YFSETQ. The CDR3 covers 14 residues. The V and J ends lost 0 bases and 6 bases respectively, with 10 bases between them. The sample taken for sequencing was peripheral blood. The source is an older woman with active or convalescent COVID-19. The chain uses TRBV5-1 and TRBJ2-1, with a tentative D call TRBD1 (5 bases). Here the CDR3 reads CASSLDGRGNEQFF. The CDR3 DNA follows: TGCGCCAGCAGCTTGGATGGTAGGGGCAATGAGCAGTTCTTC.